One and the same sample provided the 16 T cell receptor beta chains below, sequenced in a study of T cells in Graves' hyperthyroidism and ophthalmopathy. Amplified regions were TCR beta CDR3 sequences from RNA transcripts. A set of HTBI primers served as the primers for a first-round RT-PCR of the TCR CDR3. TCRdb independently ran MiXCR on the multiplex PCR reads; one entry per CDR3 protein. The sample comprises almost 500,000 distinct CDR3 sequences, 20% to 25% of which are singletons, and around 47% rests with the top ten. The sequenced sample was blood. The receptor source for this set is a woman in her 70s with Graves' ophthalmopathy.

This clonotype came up a few times. The chain joins TRBV5-8 to TRBJ1-1; D is unresolved. The CDR3 totals 15 residues. Germline CDR1 is SGHTS and CDR2 is YDEGEE. Trimming removed 4 bases from V and 4 bases from J, with 17 bases in between. CDR3 region: CASSDLHGRGTEAFF. The CDR3 DNA reads TGTGCCAGCAGCGACCTACATGGTCGGGGCACTGAAGCTTTCTTT.

This rearrangement joins TRBV30 to TRBJ1-2; D not resolved. CDR1 and CDR2 from the germline V gene are GTSNPN and SVGIG (reference sequence). The V gene lost 4 bases and the J gene lost 7 bases, with 13 bases spanning the gap. The length of the CDR3 is 12 residues. The CDR3: CAWTVRLGGYTF. The CDR3 region has the DNA TGTGCCTGGACCGTCCGACTAGGTGGCTACACCTTC.

This clonotype was recorded at least ten times. This chain links TRBV7-8 with TRBJ2-5; D not resolved. Trimming took off 2 bases at V and 5 bases at J, with 9 bases between the two ends. CDR1 SGHVS and CDR2 FQNEAQ come from the germline V gene. The CDR3 is 13 amino acids. CDR3 nucleotide sequence: TGTGCCAGCAGCTTATCCGGTGACGAGACCCAGTACTTC. Amino acids: CASSLSGDETQYF.

V is TRBV3-1 and J is TRBJ2-3, with D unclear. V lost 0 bases and J 0 bases, leaving 16 bases between the germline ends. The CDR3 has 18 amino acids. The germline gives CDR1 LGHDT, CDR2 YNNKEL (reference sequence). This chain's CDR3 is CASSQDSRASVSTDTQYF. As DNA, the CDR3 is TGTGCCAGCAGCCAAGATAGTCGAGCCTCGGTTAGCACAGATACGCAGTATTTT.

The chain has TRBV30 and TRBJ1-4, with D possibly being TRBD1 (5 bases). The CDR3 is 16 amino acids. Per germline, CDR1 GTSNPN and CDR2 SVGIG (reference sequence). Trimming removed 3 bases at V and 0 bases at J, with 14 bases between. CDR3: CAWSGGTRATNEKLFF. CDR3 DNA: TGTGCCTGGAGCGGAGGGACCCGAGCAACTAATGAAAAACTGTTTTTT.

The chain has TRBV9 and TRBJ1-2, with a weak D call TRBD1 (5 bases). This CDR3 contains 13 residues. CDR1 and CDR2 from the germline V gene are SGDLS and YYNGEE. The V end lost 2 bases, the J end lost 4 bases, and 9 bases lay between the germline ends. The CDR3 sequence: CASSVGPIYGYTF. The CDR3 DNA follows: TGTGCCAGCAGCGTGGGGCCGATCTATGGCTACACCTTC.

The J gene is TRBJ1-4, the V gene TRBV2; unclear D gene. The length of the CDR3 is 15 residues. V was clipped by 6 bases and J by 5 bases, with 16 bases between them. CDR1 and CDR2 (germline): SNHLY, FYNNEI. The CDR3 nucleotides read TGTGCCAGCAGGAGAGTCGGAACTGCGAATGAAAAACTGTTTTTT. Translation gives CASRRVGTANEKLFF.

The V call is TRBV9, the J call TRBJ1-1; D is unresolved. The germline gives CDR1 SGDLS, CDR2 YYNGEE. V was clipped by 0 bases and J by 8 bases, with 23 bases between them. The CDR3 spans 17 residues. Here the CDR3 DNA reads TGTGCCAGCAGCGTAGGCGTAGGCGAAGGGCCAGGCAGGGAAGCTTTCTTT. It codes for CASSVGVGEGPGREAFF.

This clonotype has just one count. V and J are TRBV3-1 and TRBJ2-2; tentative D call: TRBD2 (6 bases). V was trimmed by 1 base and J by 4 bases, leaving 16 bases between them. Germline V gives CDR1 LGHDT, CDR2 YNNKEL (reference sequence). This CDR3 is 17 amino acids long. CDR3 in DNA: TGTGCCAGCAGCCAAGGGAATCCCGGGAGAAGCACCGGGGAGCTGTTTTTT. Residues: CASSQGNPGRSTGELFF.

The V gene is TRBV29-1, the J gene TRBJ2-1, with 7 positions matching TRBD2. The length of the CDR3 is 15 residues. Germline CDR1 and CDR2: SQVTM and ANQGSEA. Unmatched junction bases numbered 12, after V lost 5 bases and J lost 5 bases. The DNA of the CDR3 is TGCAGCGTTACCGTGCGGGGGACGGGGCACAATGAGCAGTTCTTC. Translation: CSVTVRGTGHNEQFF.

The chain joins TRBV6-2 or TRBV6-3 to TRBJ1-2; D ambiguous. The germline gives CDR1 MNHEY, CDR2 SVGEGT. The CDR3 is made up of 13 amino acids. Trimming took off 6 bases at V and 0 bases at J, with 8 bases between the two ends. The CDR3 nucleotides are TGTGCCAGCAGCTTGACCTCTAACTATGGCTACACCTTC. It specifies CASSLTSNYGYTF.

This clonotype was detected only a few times. The chain combines TRBV5-6 with TRBJ2-7; D may be TRBD1 (6 bases). The germline V gene encodes CDR1 SGHDT and CDR2 YYEEEE. The CDR3 length is 14 residues. V was pared by 2 bases and J by 3 bases, with 12 bases between. This CDR3 is CASSLSGEIYEQYF. CDR3 bases: TGTGCCAGCAGCTTATCAGGGGAAATCTACGAGCAGTACTTC. Complete variable domain (other parts from reference TRBV5-6 and TRBJ2-7): DAGVTQSPTHLIKTRGQQVTLRCSPKSGHDTVSWYQQALGQGPQFIFQYYEEEERQRGNFPDRFSGHQFPNYSSELNVNALLLGDSALYLCASSLSGEIYEQYFGPGTRLTVT.

This clonotype was detected many times. The V call is TRBV7-8, the J call TRBJ2-3, with TRBD1 as a possible D gene (5 bases). V lost 5 bases to trimming and J lost 0 bases, with 9 bases between them. Looked up from germline, CDR1 is SGHVS and CDR2 is FQNEAQ. The CDR3 length is 14 residues. CDR3 in amino acids: CASSGRQSTDTQYF. As DNA, the CDR3 is TGTGCCAGCAGCGGAAGACAGAGCACAGATACGCAGTATTTT.

V gene TRBV4-1 combines with J gene TRBJ2-5, with 9 positions matching TRBD1. CDR1 and CDR2 from the germline V gene are MGHRA and YSYEKL. V gave up 4 bases and J gave up 2 bases; unmatched junction bases: 17. This CDR3 has 19 residues. CDR3: CASSPWPRSGTGLQETQYF. The CDR3 DNA sequence: TGCGCCAGCAGCCCCTGGCCCCGCTCCGGGACAGGGCTTCAAGAGACCCAGTACTTC.

This clonotype showed up just a few times. V gene TRBV5-1 combines with J gene TRBJ1-3, with TRBD1 identical over 7 bases. The V segment lost 1 base and the J segment 0 bases; nucleotides outside the gene matches: 7. Germline-derived CDR1 and CDR2 are SGHRS and YFSETQ. This CDR3 region has 17 residues. The CDR3 DNA reads as TGCGCCAGCAGCTTGACGGGACAGACAAGCTCTGGAAACACCATATATTTT. Translation: CASSLTGQTSSGNTIYF.

About this clonotype: Germline and junction disagree at one end, which may indicate a read error. V gene TRBV6-7 combines with J gene TRBJ1-1, with unresolved D. TRBV6-7 is an ORF; its function is uncertain. The CDR3 has 15 amino acids. The CDR3, as DNA: TGTGCCAGCACCCTCCGTCACAGCTTGAAGACTGAAGCTTTCTTT. Its translation is CASTLRHSLKTEAFF.